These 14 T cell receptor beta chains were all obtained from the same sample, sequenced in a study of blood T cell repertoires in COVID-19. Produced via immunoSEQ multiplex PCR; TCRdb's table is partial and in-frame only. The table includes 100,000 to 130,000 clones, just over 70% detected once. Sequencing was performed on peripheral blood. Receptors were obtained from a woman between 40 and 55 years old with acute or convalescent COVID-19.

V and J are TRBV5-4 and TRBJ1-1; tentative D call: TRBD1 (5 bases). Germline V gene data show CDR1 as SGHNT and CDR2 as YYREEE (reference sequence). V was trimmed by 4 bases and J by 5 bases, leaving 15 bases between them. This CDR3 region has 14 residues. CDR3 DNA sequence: TGTGCCAGCAGCGCATGGGGGGGAGGGACTGAAGCTTTCTTT. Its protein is CASSAWGGGTEAFF.

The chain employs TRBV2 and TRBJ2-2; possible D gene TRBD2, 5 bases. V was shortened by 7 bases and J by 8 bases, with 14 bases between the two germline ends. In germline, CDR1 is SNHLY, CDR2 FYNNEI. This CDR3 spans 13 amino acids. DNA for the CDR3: TGTGCCAGCACTACCAAAGAGGGAGGGGAGCTGTTTTTT. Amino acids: CASTTKEGGELFF.

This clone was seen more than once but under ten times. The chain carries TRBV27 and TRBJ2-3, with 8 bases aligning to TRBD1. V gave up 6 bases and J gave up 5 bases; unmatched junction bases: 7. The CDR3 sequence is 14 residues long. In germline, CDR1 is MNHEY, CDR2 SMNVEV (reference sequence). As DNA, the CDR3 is TGTGCCAGCAGCCCACAGGGGGGAAAAGATACGCAGTATTTT. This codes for CASSPQGGKDTQYF.

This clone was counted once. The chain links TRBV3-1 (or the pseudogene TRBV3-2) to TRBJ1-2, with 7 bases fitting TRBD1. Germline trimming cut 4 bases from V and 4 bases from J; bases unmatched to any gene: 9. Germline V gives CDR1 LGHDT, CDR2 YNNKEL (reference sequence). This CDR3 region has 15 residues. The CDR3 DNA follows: TGTGCCAGCAGCCCTTCGGGGACAGCGGCCTATGGCTACACCTTC. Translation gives CASSPSGTAAYGYTF.

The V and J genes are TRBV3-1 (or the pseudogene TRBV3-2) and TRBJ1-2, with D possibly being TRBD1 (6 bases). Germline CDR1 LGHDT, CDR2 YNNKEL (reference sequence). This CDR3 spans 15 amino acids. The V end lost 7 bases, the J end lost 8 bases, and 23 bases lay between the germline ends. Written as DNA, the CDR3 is TGTGCCAGCACCCCAACCACCGGGACACTGATCGGCTACACCTTC. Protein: CASTPTTGTLIGYTF.

The CDR3 coding sequence is TGTGCCAGTAACGGCGGGACCTGGGGCTATGGCTACACCTTC. This translates into CASNGGTWGYGYTF. This chain links TRBV19 with TRBJ1-2; possibly TRBD1 for D (5 bases). The V gene lost 7 bases and the J gene lost 4 bases, with 16 bases spanning the gap. CDR3 length: 14 amino acids. Germline loops: CDR1 LNHDA, CDR2 SQIVND (reference sequence).

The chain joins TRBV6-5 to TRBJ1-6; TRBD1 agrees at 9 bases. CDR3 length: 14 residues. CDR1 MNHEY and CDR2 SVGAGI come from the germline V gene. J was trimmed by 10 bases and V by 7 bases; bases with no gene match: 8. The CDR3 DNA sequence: TGTGCCAGCACTAACCGGGACAGGGACTCACCCCTCCACTTT. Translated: CASTNRDRDSPLHF.

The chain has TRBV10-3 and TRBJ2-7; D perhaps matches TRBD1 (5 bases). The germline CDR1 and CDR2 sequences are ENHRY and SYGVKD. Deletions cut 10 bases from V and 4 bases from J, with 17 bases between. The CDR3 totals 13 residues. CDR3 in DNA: TGTGCCACAACACCAGACAGTATTTACGAGCAGTACTTC. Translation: CATTPDSIYEQYF.

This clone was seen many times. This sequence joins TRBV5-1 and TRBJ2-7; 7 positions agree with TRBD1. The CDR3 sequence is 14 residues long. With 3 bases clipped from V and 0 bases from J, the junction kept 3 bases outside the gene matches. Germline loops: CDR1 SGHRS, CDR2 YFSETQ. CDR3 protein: CASSSRGSSYEQYF. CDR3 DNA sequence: TGCGCCAGCAGCTCCAGGGGGAGCTCCTACGAGCAGTACTTC. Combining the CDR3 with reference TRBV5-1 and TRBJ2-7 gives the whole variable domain KAGVTQTPRYLIKTRGQQVTLSCSPISGHRSVSWYQQTPGQGLQFLFEYFSETQRNKGNFPGRFSGRQFSNSRSEMNVSTLELGDSALYLCASSSRGSSYEQYFGPGTRLTVT.

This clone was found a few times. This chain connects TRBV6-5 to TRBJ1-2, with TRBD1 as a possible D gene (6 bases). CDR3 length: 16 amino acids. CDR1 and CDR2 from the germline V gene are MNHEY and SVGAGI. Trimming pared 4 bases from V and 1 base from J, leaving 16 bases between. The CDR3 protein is CASSSPGTTDNYGYTF. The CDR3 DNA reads TGTGCCAGCAGTTCCCCCGGGACAACAGATAACTATGGCTACACCTTC.

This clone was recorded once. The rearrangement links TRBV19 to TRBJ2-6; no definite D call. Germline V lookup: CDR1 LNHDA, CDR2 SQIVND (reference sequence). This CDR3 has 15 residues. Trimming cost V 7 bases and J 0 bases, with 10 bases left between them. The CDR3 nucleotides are TGTGCCAGTAATGGCCCATACTCTGGGGCCAACGTCCTGACTTTC. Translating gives CASNGPYSGANVLTF.

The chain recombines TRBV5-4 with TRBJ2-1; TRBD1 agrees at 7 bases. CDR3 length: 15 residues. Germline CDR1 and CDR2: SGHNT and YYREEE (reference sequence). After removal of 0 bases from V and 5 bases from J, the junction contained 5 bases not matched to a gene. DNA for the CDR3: TGTGCCAGCAGCTTGGAGGGGGCCACGAACAATGAGCAGTTCTTC. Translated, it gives CASSLEGATNNEQFF.

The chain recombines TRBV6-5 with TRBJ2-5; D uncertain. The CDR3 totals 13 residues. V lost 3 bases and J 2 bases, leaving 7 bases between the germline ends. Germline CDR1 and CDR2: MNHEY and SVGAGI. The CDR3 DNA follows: TGTGCCAGCAGTTATGGTACTCAAGAGACCCAGTACTTC. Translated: CASSYGTQETQYF.

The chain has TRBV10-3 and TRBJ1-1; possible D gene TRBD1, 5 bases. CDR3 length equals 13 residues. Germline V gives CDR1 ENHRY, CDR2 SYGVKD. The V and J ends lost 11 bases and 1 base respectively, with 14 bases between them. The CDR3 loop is CALTTDPNTEAFF. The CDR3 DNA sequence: TGTGCCCTTACGACAGATCCGAACACTGAAGCTTTCTTT.